This T cell receptor (beta chain) was obtained from a study of cytomegalovirus exposure and HLA in healthy donors. Study results and caveats: The study carried out a later analysis of TCR beta sequences. It associated 16,951 of them with specific HLA alleles at a false discovery rate of 0.05. Some V segments could not be told apart, so they were left out, TRBV6-2 and TRBV6-3 among them.

The CDR3 length is 14 residues. Germline V gene data show CDR1 as SGHTA and CDR2 as FQGNSA. Trimming shortened V by 5 bases and J by 2 bases, and 13 bases separated the two germline ends. On this clone itself: What it binds is unknown.

PCR amplification relied on 60 Vbeta primers (plus 13 Jbeta primers). Libraries were prepared by immunoSEQ multiplex PCR; TCRdb keeps only in-frame clonotypes and omits some of them. The sample contains about 90,000 clones, around three fifths of which appear only once. Among the donors, all were healthy bone marrow donors. This clonotype was obtained from a woman aged 45-65 years in good health and CMV-seropositive. The chain couples TRBV7-2 to TRBJ2-7; D is possibly TRBD1 (5 bases). Material: PBMCs. CDR3 residues: CASSVGPGTYEQYF. CDR3 bases: TGTGCCAGCAGCGTAGGGCCAGGGACCTACGAGCAGTACTTC.